What follows are 15 T cell receptor beta chains derived from one specimen sequenced in a study of Ad26.COV2.S vaccination and SARS-CoV-2 variants. The assay was immunoSEQ multiplex PCR, and TCRdb's table has in-frame clones only and misses some. Of roughly 380,000 clones listed, approximately 81% are singletons. The treatment denotes: 15 to 20 received Ad26.COV2.S at low or high dose, single or two shots; roughly 5 received placebo; per-sample allocation not given. Sampling took place 63 days after the first vaccine or placebo injection. Source: peripheral blood, taken in a trial of Ad26.COV2.S vaccine versus placebo. The receptors were sampled from a person between 18 and 59 years old who received the Ad26.COV2.S COVID-19 vaccine or a placebo.

V and J are TRBV3-1 (or the pseudogene TRBV3-2) and TRBJ2-7; TRBD2 agrees at 12 bases. Germline trimming cut 8 bases from V and 0 bases from J; bases unmatched to any gene: 5. The length of the CDR3 is 15 residues. Looked up from germline, CDR1 is LGHDT and CDR2 is YNNKEL (reference sequence). CDR3 nucleotides: TGTGCCAGCTCCTCGACTAGCGGGAGCTCCTACGAGCAGTACTTC. Its translation: CASSSTSGSSYEQYF.

The chain joins TRBV2 to TRBJ2-4, with 8 bases fitting TRBD2. The CDR3 length is 15 residues. Germline lookup yields CDR1 SNHLY and CDR2 FYNNEI. The junction had 10 bases not matched to a gene; V was cut back by 4 bases and J by 8 bases. The CDR3 nucleotides read TGTGCCAGCAGTGGGGGTGGAGCGGGAGTCCACATTCAGTACTTC. Amino acid sequence: CASSGGGAGVHIQYF. The whole variable domain, filled in from reference TRBV2 and TRBJ2-4, reads EPEVTQTPSHQVTQMGQEVILRCVPISNHLYFYWYRQILGQKVEFLVSFYNNEISEKSEIFDDQFSVERPDGSNFTLKIRSTKLEDSAMYFCASSGGGAGVHIQYFGAGTRLSVL.

The V gene is TRBV12-5, the J gene TRBJ2-1; 8 bases line up with TRBD1. The CDR3 loop spans 15 amino acids. Germline V gene lookup returns CDR1 LGHNT and CDR2 FRNRAP. V lost 1 base to trimming and J lost 3 bases; unmatched junction nucleotides: 2. The CDR3 spells CASGLGTGNYNEQFF. The CDR3 DNA follows: TGTGCTAGTGGTTTGGGGACAGGGAACTACAATGAGCAGTTCTTC.

The CDR3 is CASRSTGDTEAFF. The CDR3 bases are TGTGCCAGCAGATCCACAGGGGACACTGAAGCTTTCTTT. The chain recombines TRBV5-4 with TRBJ1-1; 7 bases agree with TRBD1. Germline values: CDR1 SGHNT, CDR2 YYREEE (reference sequence). The CDR3 contains 13 residues. J was trimmed by 3 bases and V by 5 bases; bases with no gene match: 4.

The rearrangement joins TRBV2 to TRBJ1-5, with D maybe TRBD1 (5 bases). Germline lookup yields CDR1 SNHLY and CDR2 FYNNEI. This CDR3 comprises 16 residues. Trimming removed 7 bases at V and 4 bases at J, with 20 bases between. The CDR3 DNA follows: TGTGCCAGCAAGGCGGCAGGGCGGGAAGGGAATCAGCCCCAGCATTTT. Protein product: CASKAAGREGNQPQHF.

The rearrangement links TRBV5-1 to TRBJ2-5; 9 bases fit TRBD1. The V gene end was trimmed by 0 bases and the J gene end by 4 bases; junction bases not matched to a gene: 1. The CDR3 runs to 14 residues. Germline CDR1 SGHRS, CDR2 YFSETQ. CDR3 amino acids: CASSLETGGETQYF. The DNA for the CDR3 is TGCGCCAGCAGCTTGGAGACAGGGGGAGAGACCCAGTACTTC.

This clone came up a few times. This chain uses TRBV9 with TRBJ1-3; no firm D call. This CDR3 has 14 residues. Trimming shortened V by 0 bases and J by 2 bases, and 6 bases separated the two germline ends. Germline assignment: CDR1 SGDLS and CDR2 YYNGEE. DNA for the CDR3: TGTGCCAGCAGCGTAGCTGACGCTGGAAACACCATATATTTT. Its protein product is CASSVADAGNTIYF.

V gene TRBV7-9 combines with J gene TRBJ2-5; D not certain. V lost 4 bases and J 1 base, leaving 16 bases between the germline ends. CDR3 length: 16 amino acids. CDR1 is SEHNR, CDR2 FQNEAQ, per germline (reference sequence). The DNA of the CDR3 is TGTGCCAGCAGCTCCCCCCCGGACGGATTCCAAGAGACCCAGTACTTC. It translates to CASSSPPDGFQETQYF.

As concerns this clone: Other DNA sequences in the same sample also yield this CDR3. The chain has TRBV2 and TRBJ1-1; D is possibly TRBD1 (5 bases). V lost 0 bases to trimming and J lost 1 base, with 6 bases between them. Germline assignment: CDR1 SNHLY and CDR2 FYNNEI. The CDR3 totals 14 residues. The CDR3 nucleotides read TGTGCCAGCAGTGAAGCCGGGGGGAACACTGAAGCTTTCTTT. As protein: CASSEAGGNTEAFF.

The genes are TRBV5-1 and TRBJ1-1; the D gene is possibly TRBD1 (5 bases). Germline CDR1 SGHRS, CDR2 YFSETQ. This CDR3 contains 14 residues. The germline V and J ends were trimmed by 5 bases and 4 bases, with 15 bases remaining between them. The CDR3 DNA reads TGCGCCAGCAGAAAGACAGTTCTAGTCACTGAAGCTTTCTTT. It translates to CASRKTVLVTEAFF.

The rearrangement joins TRBV6-5 to TRBJ2-5, with D uncertain. Trimming removed 2 bases from V and 6 bases from J, with 4 bases in between. Germline lookup yields CDR1 MNHEY and CDR2 SVGAGI. This CDR3 is built from 11 residues. In DNA, the CDR3 is TGTGCCAGCAGTTACCGCAAGACCCAGTACTTC. This sequence encodes CASSYRKTQYF.

This chain joins TRBV3-1 (or the pseudogene TRBV3-2) and TRBJ2-1; D call uncertain. This CDR3 spans 13 amino acids. V was cut by 0 bases and J by 6 bases, with 6 bases left in between. Germline CDR1 is LGHDT and CDR2 is YNNKEL (reference sequence). Here the CDR3 reads CASSQDPRNEQFF. The CDR3 DNA follows: TGTGCCAGCAGCCAAGATCCCCGCAATGAGCAGTTCTTC.

This clone was recorded a few times. The chain carries TRBV6-5 and TRBJ2-7; 8 bases line up with TRBD2. CDR3 length: 14 residues. Germline V gene data show CDR1 as MNHEY and CDR2 as SVGAGI. The junction had 9 bases not matched to a gene; V was cut back by 8 bases and J by 3 bases. The CDR3: CASGRSGRSYEQYF. The CDR3 DNA reads TGTGCCAGCGGTAGAAGCGGGAGAAGCTACGAGCAGTACTTC.

J is TRBJ1-5 and V is TRBV7-2, with TRBD1 identical over 10 bases. CDR3 length: 14 amino acids. Germline assignment: CDR1 SGHTA and CDR2 FQGNSA. Losses at the gene ends were 3 bases for V and 6 bases for J; bases not matched to a gene: 2. The CDR3 loop reads CASSLDRGGQPQHF. DNA of the CDR3: TGTGCCAGCAGCTTGGACAGGGGGGGTCAGCCCCAGCATTTT.

The chain joins TRBV18 to TRBJ2-7; TRBD2 agrees at 12 bases. Losses at the gene ends were 4 bases for V and 6 bases for J; bases not matched to a gene: 7. Germline V gives CDR1 KGHSH, CDR2 LQKENI. This CDR3 comprises 15 residues. This chain's CDR3 is CASSLGLAGLSEQYF. In DNA, the CDR3 is TGTGCCAGCTCACTCGGACTAGCGGGACTAAGCGAGCAGTACTTC.